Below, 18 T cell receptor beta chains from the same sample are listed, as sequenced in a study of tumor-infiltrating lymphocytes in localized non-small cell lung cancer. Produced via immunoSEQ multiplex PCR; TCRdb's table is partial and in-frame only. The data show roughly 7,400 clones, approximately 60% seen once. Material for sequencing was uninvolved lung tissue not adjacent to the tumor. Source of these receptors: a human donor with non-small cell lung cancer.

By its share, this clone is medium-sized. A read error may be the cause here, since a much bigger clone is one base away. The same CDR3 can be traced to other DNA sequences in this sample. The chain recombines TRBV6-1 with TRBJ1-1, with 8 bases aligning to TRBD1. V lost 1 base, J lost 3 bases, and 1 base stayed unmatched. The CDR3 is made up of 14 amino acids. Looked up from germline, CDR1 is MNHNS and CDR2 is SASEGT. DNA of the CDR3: TGTGCCAGCAGTGAAGACAGGGGGGACACTGAAGCTTTCTTT. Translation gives CASSEDRGDTEAFF.

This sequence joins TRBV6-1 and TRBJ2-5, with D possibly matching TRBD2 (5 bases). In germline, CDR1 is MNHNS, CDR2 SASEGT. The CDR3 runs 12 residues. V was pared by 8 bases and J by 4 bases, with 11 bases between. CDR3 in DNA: TGTGCCAGCCAGAAAGGGAGAGAGACCCAGTACTTC. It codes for CASQKGRETQYF.

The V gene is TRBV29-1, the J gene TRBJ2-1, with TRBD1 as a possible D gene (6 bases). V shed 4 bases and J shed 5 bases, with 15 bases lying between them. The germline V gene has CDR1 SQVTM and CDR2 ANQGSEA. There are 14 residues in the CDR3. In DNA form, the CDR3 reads TGCAGCGTTGCTACGGGACAAATAAACAATGAGCAGTTCTTC. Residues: CSVATGQINNEQFF.

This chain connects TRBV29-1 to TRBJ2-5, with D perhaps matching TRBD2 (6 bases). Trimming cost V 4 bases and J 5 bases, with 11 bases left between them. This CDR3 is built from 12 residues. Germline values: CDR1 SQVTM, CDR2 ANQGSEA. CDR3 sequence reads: CSVGDGGETQYF. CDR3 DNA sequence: TGCAGCGTTGGTGACGGGGGTGAGACCCAGTACTTC.

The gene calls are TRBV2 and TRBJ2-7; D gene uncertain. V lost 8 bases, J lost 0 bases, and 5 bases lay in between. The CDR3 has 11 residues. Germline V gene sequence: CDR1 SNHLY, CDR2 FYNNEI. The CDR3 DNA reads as TGTGCCAGCCTCAGCTCCTACGAGCAGTACTTC. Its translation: CASLSSYEQYF. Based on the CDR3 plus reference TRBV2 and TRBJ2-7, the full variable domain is EPEVTQTPSHQVTQMGQEVILRCVPISNHLYFYWYRQILGQKVEFLVSFYNNEISEKSEIFDDQFSVERPDGSNFTLKIRSTKLEDSAMYFCASLSSYEQYFGPGTRLTVT.

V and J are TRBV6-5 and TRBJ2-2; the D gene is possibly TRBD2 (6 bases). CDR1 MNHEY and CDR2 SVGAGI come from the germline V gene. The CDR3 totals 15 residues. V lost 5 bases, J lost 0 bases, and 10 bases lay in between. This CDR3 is CASSRGTPNTGELFF. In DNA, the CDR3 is TGTGCCAGCAGTCGGGGGACTCCGAACACCGGGGAGCTGTTTTTT.

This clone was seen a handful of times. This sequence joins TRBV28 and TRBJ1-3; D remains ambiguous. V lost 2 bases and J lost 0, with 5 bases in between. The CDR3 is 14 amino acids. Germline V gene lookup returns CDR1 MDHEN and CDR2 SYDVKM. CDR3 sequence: CASSLTFSGNTIYF. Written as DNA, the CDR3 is TGTGCCAGCAGTTTAACGTTCTCTGGAAACACCATATATTTT.

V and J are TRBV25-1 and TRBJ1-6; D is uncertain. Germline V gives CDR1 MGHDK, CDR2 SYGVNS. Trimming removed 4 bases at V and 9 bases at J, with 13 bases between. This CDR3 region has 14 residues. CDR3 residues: CASSVGSRGSPLHF. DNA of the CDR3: TGTGCCAGCAGTGTAGGGAGTCGGGGTTCACCCCTCCACTTT.

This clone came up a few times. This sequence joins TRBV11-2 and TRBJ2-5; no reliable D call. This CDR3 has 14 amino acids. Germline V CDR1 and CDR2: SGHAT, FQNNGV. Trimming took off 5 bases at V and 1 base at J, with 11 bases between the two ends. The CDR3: CASSPGYTQETQYF. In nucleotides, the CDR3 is TGTGCCAGCAGCCCTGGGTACACCCAAGAGACCCAGTACTTC.

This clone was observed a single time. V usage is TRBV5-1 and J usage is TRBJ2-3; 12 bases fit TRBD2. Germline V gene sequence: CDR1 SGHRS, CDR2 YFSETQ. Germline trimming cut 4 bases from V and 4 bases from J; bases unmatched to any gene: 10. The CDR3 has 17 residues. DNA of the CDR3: TGCGCCAGCAGCCCGAAGCTAGCGGGGGGGAGCTCAGATACGCAGTATTTT. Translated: CASSPKLAGGSSDTQYF.

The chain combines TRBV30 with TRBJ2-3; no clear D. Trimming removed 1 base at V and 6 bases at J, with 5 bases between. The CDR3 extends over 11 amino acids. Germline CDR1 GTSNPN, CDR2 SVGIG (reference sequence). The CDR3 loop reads CAWSAADTQYF. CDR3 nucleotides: TGTGCCTGGAGTGCCGCCGATACGCAGTATTTT.

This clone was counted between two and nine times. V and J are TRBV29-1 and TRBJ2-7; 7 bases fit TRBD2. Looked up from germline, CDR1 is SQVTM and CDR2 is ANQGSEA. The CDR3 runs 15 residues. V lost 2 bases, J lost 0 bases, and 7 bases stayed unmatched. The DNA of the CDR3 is TGCAGCGTTGAAATTTGGGGGGGGTCCTCCTACGAGCAGTACTTC. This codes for CSVEIWGGSSYEQYF.

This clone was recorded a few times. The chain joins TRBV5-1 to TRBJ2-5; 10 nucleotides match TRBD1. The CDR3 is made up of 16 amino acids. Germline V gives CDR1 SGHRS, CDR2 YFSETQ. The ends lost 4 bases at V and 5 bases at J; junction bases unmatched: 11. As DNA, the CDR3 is TGCGCCAGCAGCCAAATGGGACAGGGGAAGGAGGAGACCCAGTACTTC. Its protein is CASSQMGQGKEETQYF.

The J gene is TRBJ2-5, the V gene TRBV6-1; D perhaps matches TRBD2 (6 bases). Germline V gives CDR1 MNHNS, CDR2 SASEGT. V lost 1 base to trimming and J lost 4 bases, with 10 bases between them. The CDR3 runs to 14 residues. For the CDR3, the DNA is TGTGCCAGCAGTGAAGGATTGGGAGGAGAGACCCAGTACTTC. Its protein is CASSEGLGGETQYF.

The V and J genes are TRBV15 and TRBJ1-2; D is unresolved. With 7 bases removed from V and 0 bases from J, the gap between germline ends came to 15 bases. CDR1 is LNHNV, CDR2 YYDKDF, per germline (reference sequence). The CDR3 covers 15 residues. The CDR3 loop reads CATNDPLLANYGYTF. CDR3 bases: TGTGCCACCAACGATCCCTTGTTAGCTAACTATGGCTACACCTTC. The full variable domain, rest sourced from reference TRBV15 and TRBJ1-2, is DAMVIQNPRYQVTQFGKPVTLSCSQTLNHNVMYWYQQKSSQAPKLLFHYYDKDFNNEADTPDNFQSRRPNTSFCFLDIRSPGLGDTAMYLCATNDPLLANYGYTFGSGTRLTVV.

The CDR3 coding sequence is TGCGCCAGCAGTGGACAGAGAAGCTCCTACGAGCAGTACTTC. Encoded protein: CASSGQRSSYEQYF. V gene TRBV10-1 combines with J gene TRBJ2-7, with D possibly being TRBD1 (5 bases). Germline V gene sequence: CDR1 WNHNN, CDR2 SYGVQD (reference sequence). The V and J ends lost 4 bases and 0 bases respectively, with 10 bases between them. The CDR3 is made up of 14 amino acids.

CDR3 nucleotide sequence: TGTGCCTGGAGGCGGGGGCAAAGCACCGGGGAGCTGTTTTTT. This sequence encodes CAWRRGQSTGELFF. The chain uses TRBV30 and TRBJ2-2; the D gene is possibly TRBD2 (7 bases). Germline assignment: CDR1 GTSNPN and CDR2 SVGIG (reference sequence). V shed 3 bases and J shed 4 bases, with 12 bases lying between them. This CDR3 contains 14 residues.

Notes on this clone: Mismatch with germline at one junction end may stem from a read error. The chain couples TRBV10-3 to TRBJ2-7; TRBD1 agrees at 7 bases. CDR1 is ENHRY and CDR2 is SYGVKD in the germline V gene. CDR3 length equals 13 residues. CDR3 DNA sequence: TGTGCCAGCAGTTCCGGGACAGACTACGAGCAGTACTTC. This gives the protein CASSSGTDYEQYF.